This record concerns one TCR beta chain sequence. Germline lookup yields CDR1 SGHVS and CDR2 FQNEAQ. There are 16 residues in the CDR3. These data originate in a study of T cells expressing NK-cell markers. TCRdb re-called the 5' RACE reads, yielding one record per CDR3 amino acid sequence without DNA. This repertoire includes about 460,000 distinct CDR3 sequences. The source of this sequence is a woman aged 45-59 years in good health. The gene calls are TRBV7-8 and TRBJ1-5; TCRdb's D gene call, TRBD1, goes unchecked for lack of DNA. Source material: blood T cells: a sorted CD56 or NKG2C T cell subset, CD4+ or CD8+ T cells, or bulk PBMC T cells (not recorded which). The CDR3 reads CASSLRARQVNQPQHF.